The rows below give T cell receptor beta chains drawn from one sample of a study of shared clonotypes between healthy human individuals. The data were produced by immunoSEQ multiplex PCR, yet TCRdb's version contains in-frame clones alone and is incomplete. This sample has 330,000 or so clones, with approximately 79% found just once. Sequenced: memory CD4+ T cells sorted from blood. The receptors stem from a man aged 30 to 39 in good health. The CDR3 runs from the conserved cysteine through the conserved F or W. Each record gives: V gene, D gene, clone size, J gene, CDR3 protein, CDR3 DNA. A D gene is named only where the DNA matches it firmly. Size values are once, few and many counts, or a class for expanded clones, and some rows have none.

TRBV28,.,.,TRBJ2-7,CASSPLVGFDEQYF,TGTGCCAGCAGCCCTCTTGTAGGGTTCGACGAGCAGTACTTC
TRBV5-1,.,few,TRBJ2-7,CASSLVDGQKEQYF,TGCGCCAGCAGCTTGGTTGACGGGCAAAAGGAGCAGTACTTC
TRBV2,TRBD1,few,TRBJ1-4,CASKNRGIEEKLFF,TGTGCCAGCAAGAACAGGGGTATAGAGGAAAAACTGTTTTTT
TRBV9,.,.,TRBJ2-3,CASSPRTGTDTQYF,TGTGCCAGCAGCCCCAGGACAGGCACAGATACGCAGTATTTT
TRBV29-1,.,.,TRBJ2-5,CSVEGVQETQYF,TGCAGCGTTGAAGGGGTACAAGAGACCCAGTACTTC
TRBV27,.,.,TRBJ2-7,CASSLRGLSYEQYF,TGTGCCAGCAGTTTAAGGGGACTCTCCTACGAGCAGTACTTC
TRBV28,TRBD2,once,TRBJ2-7,CASDKREGRVVVGEQYF,TGTGCCAGCGACAAACGGGAGGGTAGGGTAGTGGTTGGCGAGCAGTACTTC
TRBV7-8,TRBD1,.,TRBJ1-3,CASSPPFRDRENRNTIYF,TGTGCCAGCAGCCCCCCCTTTAGGGACAGGGAGAATAGAAACACCATATATTTT
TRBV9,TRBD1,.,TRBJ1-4,CASSRRGTGNEKLFF,TGTGCCAGCAGCCGCCGGGGGACAGGTAATGAAAAACTGTTTTTT
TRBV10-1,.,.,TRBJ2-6,CASSSLLIAQSRANVLTF,TGCGCCAGCAGTTCGCTGTTAATCGCACAAAGTCGGGCCAACGTCCTGACTTTC
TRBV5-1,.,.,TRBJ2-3,CASSLEDPSTDTQYF,TGCGCCAGCAGCTTGGAAGACCCTTCCACAGATACGCAGTATTTT
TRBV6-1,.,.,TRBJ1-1,CASSRDVKAFF,TGTGCCAGCAGTAGGGACGTTAAAGCTTTCTTT
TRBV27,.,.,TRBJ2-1,CASSLVEGINEQFF,TGTGCCAGCAGTTTAGTGGAGGGGATAAATGAGCAGTTCTTC
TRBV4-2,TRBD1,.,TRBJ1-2,CASSAFDRGGTGGYTF,TGTGCCAGCAGCGCTTTCGACAGGGGAGGAACTGGTGGCTACACCTTC
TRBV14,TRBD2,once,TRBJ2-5,CASSTLGGRARETQYF,TGTGCCAGCAGCACCCTCGGGGGGAGGGCCAGAGAGACCCAGTACTTC
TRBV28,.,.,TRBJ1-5,CASSPMTDSNQPQHF,TGTGCCAGCAGTCCGATGACAGATAGCAATCAGCCCCAGCATTTT
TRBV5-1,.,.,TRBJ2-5,CASSFPLGETQYF,TGCGCCAGCAGCTTTCCCTTAGGGGAGACCCAGTACTTC
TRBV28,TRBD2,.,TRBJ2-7,CASSYGTSGSYEQYF,TGTGCCAGCAGTTACGGGACTAGCGGGAGCTACGAGCAGTACTTC
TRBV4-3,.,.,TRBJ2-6,CASSQDSSGANVLTF,TGCGCCAGCAGCCAGGACAGCTCTGGGGCCAACGTCCTGACTTTC
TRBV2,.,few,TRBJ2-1,CASSVAEDNEQFF,TGTGCCAGCAGTGTAGCGGAGGACAATGAGCAGTTCTTC
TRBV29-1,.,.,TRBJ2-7,CSALSRDSASYEQYF,TGCAGCGCCTTATCCCGTGACAGCGCATCCTACGAGCAGTACTTC
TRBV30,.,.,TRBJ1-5,CAWSGGGSNQPQHF,TGTGCCTGGAGCGGGGGAGGGAGCAATCAGCCCCAGCATTTT
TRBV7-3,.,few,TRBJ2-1,CASSPSYSSYNEQFF,TGTGCCAGCAGCCCTTCCTACTCCTCCTACAATGAGCAGTTCTTC
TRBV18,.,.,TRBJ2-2,CASSPRTGELFF,TGTGCCAGCTCACCACGGACCGGGGAGCTGTTTTTT
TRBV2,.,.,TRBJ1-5,CASRTGTLSNQPQHF,TGTGCCAGCAGGACCGGGACACTTAGCAATCAGCCCCAGCATTTT
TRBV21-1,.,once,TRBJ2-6,CASSKDKQYNSGANVLTF,TGTGCCAGCAGCAAGGACAAACAATACAACTCTGGGGCCAACGTCCTGACTTTC
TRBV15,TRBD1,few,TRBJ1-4,CATSRGLQGREKLFF,TGCGCCACCAGCAGAGGGTTACAGGGGCGTGAAAAACTGTTTTTT
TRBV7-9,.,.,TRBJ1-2,CASSPINYGYTF,TGTGCCAGCAGCCCGATTAACTATGGCTACACCTTC
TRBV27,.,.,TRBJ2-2,CASSPRGAAGTGELFF,TGTGCCAGCAGCCCTCGAGGGGCGGCGGGGACCGGGGAGCTGTTTTTT
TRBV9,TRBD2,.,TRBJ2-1,CASSLSPGTSGIYEQFF,TGTGCCAGCAGCTTATCGCCCGGGACTAGCGGGATATATGAGCAGTTCTTC
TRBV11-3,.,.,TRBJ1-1,CASSFRRDAIAFF,TGTGCCAGCAGCTTTAGACGGGACGCCATAGCTTTCTTT
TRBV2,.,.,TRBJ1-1,CASSEEGDTEAFF,TGTGCCAGCAGTGAAGAGGGGGACACTGAAGCTTTCTTT
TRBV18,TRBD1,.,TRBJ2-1,CASSQTNRGRPYNEQFF,TGTGCCAGCTCACAAACAAACAGGGGGCGCCCGTACAATGAGCAGTTCTTC
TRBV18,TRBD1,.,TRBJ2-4,CASSPMAGGENIQYF,TGTGCCAGCTCACCTATGGCAGGGGGCGAAAACATTCAGTACTTC
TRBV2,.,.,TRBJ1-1,CASTDVPTQAFF,TGTGCCAGCACGGACGTCCCGACCCAAGCTTTCTTT
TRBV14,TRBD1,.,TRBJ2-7,CASSPPFGQGAYEQYF,TGTGCCAGCAGCCCACCCTTTGGACAGGGGGCCTACGAGCAGTACTTC
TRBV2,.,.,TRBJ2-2,CASSETGKRIGELFF,TGTGCCAGCAGTGAAACAGGGAAGCGAATCGGGGAGCTGTTTTTT
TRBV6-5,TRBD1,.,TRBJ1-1,CASSLQGSGYTEAFF,TGTGCCAGCAGCCTACAGGGGAGTGGTTACACTGAAGCTTTCTTT
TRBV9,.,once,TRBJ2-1,CASSPGPYAYNEQFF,TGTGCCAGCTCCCCGGGGCCTTACGCCTACAATGAGCAGTTCTTC
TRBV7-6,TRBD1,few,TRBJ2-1,CASSLVGTGRVHEQFF,TGTGCCAGCAGCTTAGTCGGGACAGGGAGGGTGCATGAGCAGTTCTTC
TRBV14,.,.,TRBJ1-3,CASSQDTGRFSGNTIYF,TGTGCCAGCAGCCAAGATACGGGTCGCTTCTCTGGAAACACCATATATTTT
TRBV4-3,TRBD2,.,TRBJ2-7,CASSRGLAGIYEQYF,TGCGCCAGCAGCCGCGGACTAGCGGGAATCTACGAGCAGTACTTC
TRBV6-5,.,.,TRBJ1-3,CASSYLSGGNTIYF,TGTGCCAGCAGTTACCTGTCTGGGGGAAACACCATATATTTT
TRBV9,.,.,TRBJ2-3,CASSALDPSTDTQYF,TGTGCCAGCAGCGCCCTTGACCCTAGCACAGATACGCAGTATTTT
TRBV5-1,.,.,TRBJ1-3,CASSSSDRGNTIYF,TGCGCCAGCAGCTCCTCCGACCGAGGAAACACCATATATTTT
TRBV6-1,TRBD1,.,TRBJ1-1,CASSRGQGGDTEAFF,TGTGCCAGCAGCCGAGGACAGGGGGGGGACACTGAAGCTTTCTTT
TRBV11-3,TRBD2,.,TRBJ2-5,CASSLGTSGIQETQYF,TGTGCCAGCAGCCTCGGGACTAGCGGAATCCAAGAGACCCAGTACTTC
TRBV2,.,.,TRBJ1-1,CASSEGASPGTEAFF,TGTGCCAGCAGTGAAGGGGCATCCCCGGGCACTGAAGCTTTCTTT
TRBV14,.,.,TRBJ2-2,CASSQKLPQGFAGELFF,TGTGCCAGCAGCCAAAAACTACCCCAAGGGTTCGCCGGGGAGCTGTTTTTT
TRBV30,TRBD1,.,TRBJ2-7,CAWSARPGTGKYEQYF,TGTGCCTGGAGCGCCAGACCCGGGACAGGCAAATACGAGCAGTACTTC
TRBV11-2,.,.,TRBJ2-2,CASSYPSGQGNTGELFF,TGTGCCAGCAGCTACCCCTCGGGGCAGGGGAACACCGGGGAGCTGTTTTTT
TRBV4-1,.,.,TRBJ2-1,CASSHSMSYNEQFF,TGCGCCAGCAGCCACTCTATGTCCTACAATGAGCAGTTCTTC